One sample yielded the 14 T cell receptor beta chains listed below, sequenced in a study of cytomegalovirus exposure and HLA in healthy donors. Researchers ran the PCR with 60 Vbeta and 13 Jbeta primers. Method: immunoSEQ multiplex PCR; TCRdb's copy keeps in-frame clones and lacks some. Of 120,000 to 150,000 clones in the sample, about 78% were seen once. Sequencing input: PBMCs. The source is a male donor in good health and CMV-seronegative.

The chain joins TRBV9 to TRBJ2-1; possible D gene TRBD2, 5 bases. Germline loops: CDR1 SGDLS, CDR2 YYNGEE. This CDR3 is 15 amino acids long. Trimming shortened V by 0 bases and J by 10 bases, and 17 bases separated the two germline ends. The DNA of the CDR3 is TGTGCCAGCAGCGTAGGTAGTAGCGTAGAATCCGAGCAGTTCTTC. It encodes CASSVGSSVESEQFF.

This chain connects TRBV7-9 to TRBJ2-4; 7 bases align to TRBD1. This CDR3 has 16 amino acids. With V trimmed by 5 bases and J by 8 bases, 15 bases remained unmatched. CDR1 and CDR2 from the germline V gene are SEHNR and FQNEAQ (reference sequence). CDR3 loop: CASSPDTTGEGDIQYF. Written as DNA, the CDR3 is TGTGCCAGCAGCCCAGACACTACAGGGGAAGGGGACATTCAGTACTTC.

A note on this clone: One junction end does not reproduce the germline sequence, and a read error may be involved. This chain uses TRBV14 with TRBJ1-2; TRBD1 agrees at 9 bases. This CDR3 spans 16 amino acids. Per germline, CDR1 SGHDN and CDR2 FVKESK. In nucleotides, the CDR3 is TGTGCCAGCAGCCAAATTAATACCGGGACAGGGCTTGGCTACCCCTTC. Translation: CASSQINTGTGLGYPF.

The genes are TRBV6-5 and TRBJ1-3; a possible D gene is TRBD1 (6 bases). Germline V lookup: CDR1 MNHEY, CDR2 SVGAGI. The CDR3 has 14 amino acids. V gave up 6 bases and J gave up 6 bases, with 15 bases separating them. CDR3 residues: CASRGGGGQNTIYF. The CDR3 region has the DNA TGTGCCAGCAGGGGGGGAGGGGGGCAAAACACCATATATTTT.

This clone was seen only once. The rearrangement uses TRBV5-1 and TRBJ1-2; D not resolved. The CDR3 loop spans 14 amino acids. CDR1 is SGHRS, CDR2 YFSETQ, per germline. V lost 1 base to trimming and J lost 6 bases, with 13 bases between them. CDR3 sequence (DNA): TGCGCCAGCAGCTTGACAAACAACCGGGATGGCTACACCTTC. Its translation: CASSLTNNRDGYTF.

This clone has only a few counts. This chain uses TRBV19 with TRBJ1-2; tentative D call: TRBD1 (5 bases). CDR3 length equals 12 residues. Germline assignment: CDR1 LNHDA and CDR2 SQIVND (reference sequence). With 5 bases removed from V and 7 bases from J, the gap between germline ends came to 11 bases. CDR3 coding DNA: TGTGCCAGTAGTGTGGGCGGGGGTGGCTACACCTTC. Its translation is CASSVGGGGYTF.

V is TRBV10-3 and J is TRBJ2-7, with D perhaps TRBD2 (5 bases). V was shortened by 8 bases and J by 5 bases, with 10 bases between the two germline ends. Germline V gives CDR1 ENHRY, CDR2 SYGVKD. This CDR3 comprises 11 residues. This chain's CDR3 is CAIEGSDEQYF. The CDR3 bases are TGTGCCATCGAGGGTTCGGACGAGCAGTACTTC.

V usage is TRBV21-1 and J usage is TRBJ2-5; the table gives TRBD1 as D, unverified against the DNA. TRBV21-1 is a pseudogene. CDR3 length: 18 residues. The CDR3 DNA reads as TGTGCCAGCAGCAAACAGGTCTTGATAAGACAGGGGAAAGAGACCCAGTACTTC. Its protein is CASSKQVLIRQGKETQYF.

This clone has only a few counts. V is TRBV5-1 and J is TRBJ2-3; 9 bases map to TRBD2. V lost 0 bases to trimming and J lost 2 bases; unmatched junction nucleotides: 1. The CDR3 has 15 amino acids. Germline assignment: CDR1 SGHRS and CDR2 YFSETQ. The CDR3 sequence is CASSLGLAVTDTQYF. The CDR3 DNA reads TGCGCCAGCAGCTTGGGACTAGCGGTCACAGATACGCAGTATTTT.

Of note for this clone: Distinct nucleotide sequences in the sample also encode this CDR3. The chain employs TRBV13 and TRBJ2-7, with D perhaps TRBD1 (6 bases). This CDR3 contains 12 residues. Trimming left V 3 bases short and J 3 bases short, with 6 bases between. Germline CDR1 and CDR2: PRHDT and FYEKMQ (reference sequence). The CDR3 spells CASSLDSYEQYF. The DNA for the CDR3 is TGTGCCAGCAGCTTGGACAGCTACGAGCAGTACTTC.

This chain uses TRBV5-6 with TRBJ1-1; 7 nucleotides line up with TRBD1. V trimming: 5 bases; J trimming: 6 bases; junction bases outside the gene matches: 13. The CDR3 sequence is 15 residues long. Germline V gene data show CDR1 as SGHDT and CDR2 as YYEEEE. CDR3 in DNA: TGTGCCAGCAGAGTCGCGAACAGGGGATTCTCTGAAGCTTTCTTT. Encoded protein: CASRVANRGFSEAFF. Variable domain in full (rest from reference TRBV5-6 and TRBJ1-1): DAGVTQSPTHLIKTRGQQVTLRCSPKSGHDTVSWYQQALGQGPQFIFQYYEEEERQRGNFPDRFSGHQFPNYSSELNVNALLLGDSALYLCASRVANRGFSEAFFGQGTRLTVV.

This clone was observed a few times. The rearrangement links TRBV6-5 to TRBJ2-7, with 7 bases aligning to TRBD1. This CDR3 spans 14 amino acids. The V gene's germline CDR1 is MNHEY and CDR2 SVGAGI. Trimming cost V 5 bases and J 5 bases; bases outside gene matches: 9. CDR3 in DNA: TGTGCCAGCAGTCAAGAGGGGGCTCGGGACGAGCAGTACTTC. Protein: CASSQEGARDEQYF.

The chain uses TRBV5-1 and TRBJ1-2; possible D gene TRBD1, 6 bases. The CDR3 has 15 residues. Germline CDR1 SGHRS, CDR2 YFSETQ. V was pared by 2 bases and J by 0 bases, with 11 bases between. The CDR3 sequence: CASSFGTLANYGYTF. In nucleotides, the CDR3 is TGCGCCAGCAGCTTTGGGACACTAGCTAACTATGGCTACACCTTC. The full variable domain, its missing parts supplied by reference TRBV5-1 and TRBJ1-2, is KAGVTQTPRYLIKTRGQQVTLSCSPISGHRSVSWYQQTPGQGLQFLFEYFSETQRNKGNFPGRFSGRQFSNSRSEMNVSTLELGDSALYLCASSFGTLANYGYTFGSGTRLTVV.

This clone was seen a few times. V is TRBV19 and J is TRBJ1-4, with 9 bases matching TRBD1. V gave up 7 bases and J gave up 14 bases; unmatched junction bases: 5. The germline V gene encodes CDR1 LNHDA and CDR2 SQIVND (reference sequence). There are 11 residues in the CDR3. CDR3 residues: CASNDGQGLFF. DNA of the CDR3: TGTGCCAGTAACGACGGACAGGGGCTGTTTTTT.